The entry below describes one T cell receptor (beta chain). Its antigen is unidentified. The CDR3 end falls 3 residues outside the read, so it is completed with the germline J gene. Per the germline V gene, CDR1 is SGHTA and CDR2 is FQGNSA. The CDR3 is 14 amino acids. The germline V and J ends were trimmed by 1 base and 5 bases, with 8 bases remaining between them. The data stem from a study of T cells in women clearing cervical HPV infection. Study background: Blood came at first lesion visit for cases, post-clearance for controls. HLA type stays a possible confounder, typing being limited. The study, taken as a whole, reports: CIN3+ cases had significantly higher TCR richness than controls; evenness did not differ. Cases carried less TRBV6-7 than controls: roughly 0.11% versus 0.16%.

The assay was immunoSEQ multiplex PCR, and TCRdb's table has in-frame clones only and misses some. The table for this sample gives under 45,000 clones. This clonotype was sampled from a woman between 18 and 70 years old with a cervical HPV16 infection that either progressed to CIN3+ or cleared (not recorded which). Sequencing was performed on blood buffy coat. The chain carries TRBV7-2 and TRBJ1-4, with D unclear. The CDR3 is CASSLGSGNEKLFF. The DNA read from the CDR3 is TGTGCCAGCAGCTTAGGTTCCGGGAATGAAAAA. Looking up the rest from reference TRBV7-2 and TRBJ1-4 gives the full variable domain: GAGVSQSPSNKVTEKGKDVELRCDPISGHTALYWYRQSLGQGLEFLIYFQGNSAPDKSGLPSDRFSAERTGGSVSTLTIQRTQQEDSAVYLCASSLGSGNEKLFFGSGTQLSVL.